The T cell receptor beta chain described here comes from a study of T cell repertoires in cytomegalovirus infection. Overall study: CMV epitopes in the study were HLA-C-restricted (recently identified) and HLA-B-restricted (well studied). Shared public TCR beta signatures pointed to both CMV infection and a matching HLA type.

Points on this clonotype: Its antigen is currently unknown.

A single record per CDR3 protein comes from TCRdb applying MiXCR to the reads. The data show some 920,000 distinct CDR3 sequences, roughly 30% seen once. CDR1 is MNHNS and CDR2 is SASEGT in the germline V gene. The CDR3 is made up of 15 amino acids. V was shortened by 0 bases and J by 7 bases, with 13 bases between the two germline ends. The sequencing here drew on cultured CD8+ T cells from PBMCs, taken from culture after CMV antigen stimulation. The clonotype originates from a human donor in good health (CMV status not recorded). Some clones in this sample may be carry-over from other donors' samples. This chain uses TRBV6-1 with TRBJ2-1, with no clear D. The CDR3 region is CASSEAGNSLNEQFF. The CDR3 DNA reads as TGTGCCAGCAGTGAAGCCGGCAACTCCCTAAATGAGCAGTTCTTC.